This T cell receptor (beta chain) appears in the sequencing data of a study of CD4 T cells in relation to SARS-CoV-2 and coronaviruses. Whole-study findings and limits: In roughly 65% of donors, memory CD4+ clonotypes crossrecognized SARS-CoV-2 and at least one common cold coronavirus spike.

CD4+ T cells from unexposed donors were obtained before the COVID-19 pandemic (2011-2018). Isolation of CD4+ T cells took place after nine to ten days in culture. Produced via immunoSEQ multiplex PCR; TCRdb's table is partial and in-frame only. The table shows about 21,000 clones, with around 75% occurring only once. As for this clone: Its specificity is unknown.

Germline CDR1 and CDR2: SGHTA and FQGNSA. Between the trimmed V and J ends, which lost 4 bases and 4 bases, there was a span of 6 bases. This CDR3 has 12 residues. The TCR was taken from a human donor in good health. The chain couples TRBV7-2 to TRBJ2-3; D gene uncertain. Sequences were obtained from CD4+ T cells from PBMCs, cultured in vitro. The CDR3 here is CASSWDADTQYF. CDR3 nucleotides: TGTGCCAGCAGCTGGGATGCAGATACGCAGTATTTT.